The 3 T cell receptor beta chains reported below all come from one sample, sequenced in a study of blood T cell repertoires in COVID-19. This table comes from immunoSEQ multiplex PCR, and its TCRdb copy is limited to in-frame clones, with some not included. The sample lists 150,000 to 200,000 clones; about nine tenths were seen once. Input material: peripheral blood. These receptors came from a man aged 65 to 79 with active or convalescent COVID-19.

The chain combines TRBV7-2 with TRBJ2-3, with D hard to call. The CDR3 length is 17 residues. Germline CDR1 is SGHTA and CDR2 is FQGNSA. V lost 1 base, J lost 0 bases, and 14 bases lay in between. The CDR3: CASSLDPGQPSTDTQYF. In DNA, the CDR3 is TGTGCCAGCAGCTTAGACCCAGGCCAACCTAGCACAGATACGCAGTATTTT.

This clone was observed a few times. The chain couples TRBV5-5 to TRBJ1-5; D may be TRBD1 (5 bases). Germline V gives CDR1 SGHKS, CDR2 YYEKEE (reference sequence). The CDR3 extends over 14 amino acids. Trimming took 4 bases from V and 5 from J, leaving 13 bases between them. The CDR3 DNA reads as TGTGCCAGCAGCGCAATCACAGGTTATCAGCCCCAGCATTTT. Protein: CASSAITGYQPQHF. Complete variable domain (other parts from reference TRBV5-5 and TRBJ1-5): DAGVTQSPTHLIKTRGQQVTLRCSPISGHKSVSWYQQVLGQGPQFIFQYYEKEERGRGNFPDRFSARQFPNYSSELNVNALLLGDSALYLCASSAITGYQPQHFGDGTRLSIL.

This chain connects TRBV19 to TRBJ2-7; tentative D call: TRBD1 (6 bases). This CDR3 region has 16 residues. V was shortened by 1 base and J by 2 bases, with 15 bases between the two germline ends. CDR1 LNHDA and CDR2 SQIVND come from the germline V gene (reference sequence). CDR3 residues: CASSIALDRNPYEQYF. For the CDR3, the DNA is TGTGCCAGTAGTATAGCCCTGGACAGAAACCCCTACGAGCAGTACTTC.